This passage covers 19 T cell receptor beta chains from one sample sequenced in a study of cytomegalovirus exposure and HLA in healthy donors. Profiling relied on immunoSEQ multiplex PCR, and the TCRdb table lists in-frame clones only, not all of them. The sample yields around 160,000 clones, around 81% seen once. The specimen was PBMCs. Every receptor here comes from a man between 25 and 39 years old in good health and CMV-seropositive.

The rearrangement links TRBV13 to TRBJ1-1; 10 nucleotides match TRBD1. This CDR3 is built from 13 residues. Germline V gene data show CDR1 as PRHDT and CDR2 as FYEKMQ (reference sequence). V shed 4 bases and J 7 bases; nucleotides not matched to a gene: 3. CDR3: CASSSDRGIEAFF. The CDR3 DNA reads TGTGCCAGCAGCTCGGACAGGGGGATTGAAGCTTTCTTT.

The V call is TRBV4-3, the J call TRBJ2-3, with 12 bases matching TRBD2. Germline lookup yields CDR1 LGHNA and CDR2 YSLEER. V dropped 0 bases and J dropped 1; count of bases not matched to a gene: 8. The CDR3 is 19 amino acids. DNA of the CDR3: TGCGCCAGCAGCCAAGACTTTACTAGCGGGGGGCCGGGCACAGATACGCAGTATTTT. Translating gives CASSQDFTSGGPGTDTQYF.

The CDR3 reads CASSLDPPGASYGYTF. CDR3 bases: TGTGCCAGCAGCTTAGATCCCCCGGGTGCGAGCTATGGCTACACCTTC. This chain connects TRBV7-6 to TRBJ1-2, with D hard to call. V lost 1 base to trimming and J lost 4 bases, with 16 bases between them. The CDR3 loop spans 16 amino acids. The germline gives CDR1 SGHVS, CDR2 FNYEAQ. Full variable domain (outside the CDR3, taken from reference TRBV7-6 and TRBJ1-2): GAGVSQSPRYKVTKRGQDVALRCDPISGHVSLYWYRQALGQGPEFLTYFNYEAQQDKSGLPNDRFSAERPEGSISTLTIQRTEQRDSAMYRCASSLDPPGASYGYTFGSGTRLTVV.

This clone is a singleton in its sample. The rearrangement uses TRBV6-1 and TRBJ2-2; weak D call: TRBD1 (5 bases). Germline values: CDR1 MNHNS, CDR2 SASEGT. Trimming pared 4 bases from V and 0 bases from J, leaving 12 bases between. The CDR3 contains 16 residues. The CDR3: CASSGARAPNTGELFF. As DNA, the CDR3 is TGTGCCAGCAGTGGGGCCAGGGCCCCGAACACCGGGGAGCTGTTTTTT.

This clone was counted only a few times. V is TRBV15 and J is TRBJ1-2; possible D gene TRBD1, 5 bases. CDR1 and CDR2 from the germline V gene are LNHNV and YYDKDF (reference sequence). The CDR3 contains 13 residues. Trimming cost V 5 bases and J 5 bases, with 12 bases left between them. CDR3 loop: CATSDGGVYGYTF. The CDR3 region has the DNA TGTGCCACCAGCGACGGGGGGGTTTATGGCTACACCTTC.

The genes are TRBV7-8 and TRBJ2-7; 13 nucleotides align to TRBD2. J lost 3 bases, V lost 5 bases, and 10 bases had no gene match. The CDR3 is 17 residues long. Germline CDR1 is SGHVS and CDR2 is FQNEAQ. The CDR3 nucleotides are TGTGCCAGCAGCCTCGGACTAGCGGGGGTTCCAGTCTACGAGCAGTACTTC. Protein sequence: CASSLGLAGVPVYEQYF.

The chain uses TRBV10-3 and TRBJ1-6, with D unresolved. V gave up 4 bases and J gave up 2 bases, with 3 bases separating them. The CDR3 is made up of 13 amino acids. Per germline, CDR1 ENHRY and CDR2 SYGVKD. CDR3 region: CAISGAYNSPLHF. The CDR3 nucleotides are TGTGCCATCAGTGGAGCCTATAATTCACCCCTCCACTTT.

The chain combines TRBV29-1 with TRBJ2-7; 11 positions agree with TRBD2. Germline values: CDR1 SQVTM, CDR2 ANQGSEA. The V gene end was trimmed by 0 bases and the J gene end by 4 bases; junction bases not matched to a gene: 8. This CDR3 spans 16 amino acids. The CDR3 region is CSVEDGSGGARYEQYF. CDR3 nucleotides: TGCAGCGTTGAAGACGGTAGCGGGGGGGCCCGGTACGAGCAGTACTTC.

The chain links TRBV30 to TRBJ2-3; no firm D call. The CDR3 has 13 residues. V was clipped by 2 bases and J by 6 bases, with 12 bases between them. Germline CDR1 is GTSNPN and CDR2 is SVGIG (reference sequence). This chain's CDR3 is CAWSSGSADTQYF. The CDR3 nucleotides are TGTGCCTGGAGTTCCGGGTCGGCGGATACGCAGTATTTT.

V and J are TRBV10-2 and TRBJ2-7; tentatively, D is TRBD1 (5 bases). The V and J ends lost 4 bases and 6 bases respectively, with 16 bases between them. Germline V gives CDR1 WSHSY, CDR2 SAAADI. There are 14 residues in the CDR3. In nucleotides, the CDR3 is TGCGCCAGCAGTGCGGCAGGGCAATCTACCGAGCAGTACTTC. Protein: CASSAAGQSTEQYF.

The chain is built from TRBV28 and TRBJ2-7; 9 bases map to TRBD1. The trim removed 2 bases at V and 0 bases at J, leaving 8 bases unmatched. The CDR3 contains 17 residues. Per germline, CDR1 MDHEN and CDR2 SYDVKM. CDR3 nucleotides: TGTGCCAGCAGTTTAGCCTTAGGACAGGGGACCTCCTACGAGCAGTACTTC. It yields the protein CASSLALGQGTSYEQYF.

This clone was counted between two and nine times. DNA of the CDR3: TGTGCCAGCAGCCAAGAGCTTAGGCGGGGCGTTTACGAGCAGTACTTC. Its translation is CASSQELRRGVYEQYF. The chain couples TRBV14 to TRBJ2-7; D is perhaps TRBD2 (6 bases). This CDR3 contains 16 residues. Trimming pared 0 bases from V and 4 bases from J, leaving 16 bases between. CDR1 and CDR2 (germline): SGHDN, FVKESK.

The chain couples TRBV25-1 to TRBJ2-3, with 7 bases lining up with TRBD2. Germline V gene lookup returns CDR1 MGHDK and CDR2 SYGVNS. The CDR3 loop spans 16 amino acids. J was trimmed by 1 base and V by 8 bases; bases with no gene match: 12. The CDR3 nucleotides read TGTGCCAGCGCCCAGGGACTAACTTATGGCACAGATACGCAGTATTTT. Translated, it gives CASAQGLTYGTDTQYF.

This clone was counted a single time. This chain connects TRBV6-6 to TRBJ1-4, with TRBD1 identical over 8 bases. V shed 2 bases, J shed 8 bases, and the junction held 1 base outside the gene matches. Per the germline V gene, CDR1 is MNHNY and CDR2 is SVGAGI (reference sequence). The CDR3 loop spans 13 amino acids. In nucleotides, the CDR3 is TGTGCCAGCAGTTACGGGACAGGCGAAAAACTGTTTTTT. It specifies CASSYGTGEKLFF.

The V call is TRBV4-1, the J call TRBJ1-1, with D maybe TRBD1 (5 bases). The length of the CDR3 is 15 residues. Deletions cut 4 bases from V and 3 bases from J, with 15 bases between. CDR1 MGHRA and CDR2 YSYEKL come from the germline V gene. Here the CDR3 DNA reads TGCGCCAGCAGCCCCAGGGTGGGCTTAGACACTGAAGCTTTCTTT. Translating gives CASSPRVGLDTEAFF.

The chain combines TRBV7-9 with TRBJ2-1; 14 nucleotides line up with TRBD2. The CDR3 consists of 17 residues. The V segment lost 7 bases and the J segment 2 bases; nucleotides outside the gene matches: 7. The germline V gene encodes CDR1 SEHNR and CDR2 FQNEAQ (reference sequence). As DNA, the CDR3 is TGTGCCAGCACCCTAGGACTAGCGGGGGGTACCTACAATGAGCAGTTCTTC. Translation gives CASTLGLAGGTYNEQFF.

The chain joins TRBV9 to TRBJ1-2; D perhaps matches TRBD1 (5 bases). The CDR3 is 13 amino acids. The germline V gene has CDR1 SGDLS and CDR2 YYNGEE. Trimming pared 3 bases from V and 6 bases from J, leaving 12 bases between. The CDR3 sequence is CASSAAGGDGYTF. CDR3 DNA sequence: TGTGCCAGCAGCGCCGCCGGGGGTGATGGCTACACCTTC.

This rearrangement joins TRBV7-9 to TRBJ1-2, with a tentative D call TRBD1 (6 bases). The germline V gene encodes CDR1 SEHNR and CDR2 FQNEAQ (reference sequence). V lost 1 base and J lost 5, with 14 bases in between. The CDR3 covers 15 residues. CDR3 nucleotide sequence: TGTGCCAGCAGCTTAGACATACGACAGGCTTATGGCTACACCTTC. Amino acid sequence: CASSLDIRQAYGYTF.

V and J are TRBV29-1 and TRBJ2-1; 10 nucleotides agree with TRBD2. Germline loops: CDR1 SQVTM, CDR2 ANQGSEA. This CDR3 region has 16 residues. J lost 0 bases, V lost 5 bases, and 7 bases had no gene match. The CDR3 reads CSVRLAGDYSYNEQFF. CDR3 nucleotide sequence: TGCAGCGTTAGGCTAGCGGGGGACTACTCCTACAATGAGCAGTTCTTC.